Presented here are 21 T cell receptor beta chains from one specimen sequenced in a study of CD8 T cells in Susac syndrome. Reverse transcription of about 0.5 to 1 ug RNA was carried out with random hexamers. TCRdb reanalysed the immunoSEQ multiplex PCR reads using MiXCR and keeps one entry per CDR3 protein. The data show some 130,000 distinct CDR3 sequences, with roughly 94% seen just once and more than 0.15% held by the top ten. The sample consisted of CD8+ T cells from PBMCs. These receptors were obtained from a human donor with Susac syndrome.

The chain couples TRBV29-1 to TRBJ2-7; tentative D call: TRBD1 (5 bases). The CDR3 length is 13 residues. V lost 6 bases, J lost 2 bases, and 14 bases lay in between. CDR1 and CDR2 (germline): SQVTM, ANQGSEA. The CDR3 spells CSVLQDQPYEQYF. CDR3 nucleotides: TGCAGCGTCCTACAGGACCAACCCTACGAGCAGTACTTC.

The rearrangement uses TRBV13 and TRBJ2-3; D is possibly TRBD2 (6 bases). CDR1 is PRHDT, CDR2 FYEKMQ, per germline (reference sequence). This CDR3 spans 13 amino acids. Trimming shortened V by 5 bases and J by 10 bases, and 16 bases separated the two germline ends. CDR3 residues: CASSLEGGIAQYF. Written as DNA, the CDR3 is TGTGCCAGCAGCCTAGAGGGCGGGATAGCGCAGTATTTT.

The chain carries TRBV5-1 and TRBJ2-5; the D gene is possibly TRBD1 (7 bases). Trimming shortened V by 3 bases and J by 1 base, and 13 bases separated the two germline ends. Per germline, CDR1 SGHRS and CDR2 YFSETQ. The CDR3 has 15 amino acids. The CDR3 sequence is CASSWRGQSQETQYF. In nucleotides, the CDR3 is TGCGCCAGCAGCTGGAGGGGACAGAGCCAAGAGACCCAGTACTTC.

J is TRBJ2-7 and V is TRBV7-6; no clear D gene. This CDR3 has 12 residues. Germline CDR1 is SGHVS and CDR2 is FNYEAQ. V was pared by 6 bases and J by 4 bases, with 10 bases between. The CDR3 spells CASSSRNYEQYF. The CDR3 DNA reads as TGTGCCAGCAGTTCTAGAAATTACGAGCAGTACTTC.

The V call is TRBV5-8, the J call TRBJ1-5, with TRBD1 identical over 7 bases. The junction had 3 bases not matched to a gene; V was cut back by 2 bases and J by 4 bases. The CDR3 length is 14 residues. CDR1 SGHTS and CDR2 YDEGEE come from the germline V gene. The CDR3 is CASSFGQENQPQHF. Here the CDR3 DNA reads TGTGCCAGCAGCTTTGGACAGGAGAATCAGCCCCAGCATTTT.

A single count supports this clonotype. The chain has TRBV7-9 and TRBJ1-2; no firm D call. Germline lookup yields CDR1 SEHNR and CDR2 FQNEAQ (reference sequence). The CDR3 covers 11 residues. V was shortened by 1 base and J by 7 bases, with 4 bases between the two germline ends. The CDR3 nucleotides read TGTGCCAGCAGCTTAGATCCTGGCTACACCTTC. Its translation is CASSLDPGYTF.

The chain has TRBV6-5 and TRBJ1-1; D is undetermined. Germline V gene lookup returns CDR1 MNHEY and CDR2 SVGAGI. The CDR3 spans 16 residues. V was shortened by 0 bases and J by 1 base, with 12 bases between the two germline ends. CDR3 in DNA: TGTGCCAGCAGTTACTCGAATTGGGTCGAGAACACTGAAGCTTTCTTT. Its translation: CASSYSNWVENTEAFF.

V usage is TRBV11-2 and J usage is TRBJ2-2; the D gene is possibly TRBD2 (6 bases). V lost 3 bases and J lost 9, with 17 bases in between. CDR1 is SGHAT, CDR2 FQNNGV, per germline. The CDR3 sequence is 15 residues long. The CDR3: CASSFWRGANWELFF. For the CDR3, the DNA is TGTGCCAGCAGCTTTTGGAGGGGCGCTAACTGGGAGCTGTTTTTT.

The V and J genes are TRBV2 and TRBJ2-3; D not resolved. This CDR3 region has 11 residues. Germline V CDR1 and CDR2: SNHLY, FYNNEI. Trimming removed 3 bases at V and 5 bases at J, with 3 bases between. The CDR3 DNA follows: TGTGCCAGCAGTGACGAAGATACGCAGTATTTT. As protein: CASSDEDTQYF.

As to this clonotype: The conserved phenylalanine or tryptophan normally closing the CDR3 is absent here, so this likely arose from a read error. The chain recombines TRBV4-1 with TRBJ2-7; no clear D gene. CDR3 length equals 16 residues. The germline V gene encodes CDR1 MGHRA and CDR2 YSYEKL. Trimming took off 1 base at V and 0 bases at J, with 13 bases between the two ends. This CDR3 reads CASSQVTQSSSYEQYL. CDR3 coding DNA: TGCGCCAGCAGCCAAGTTACCCAGTCTAGCTCCTACGAGCAGTACTTA.

The chain's CDR3 is CASSHNYEQYF. Written as DNA, the CDR3 is TGTGCCAGCAGTCACAACTACGAGCAGTACTTC. The rearrangement links TRBV27 to TRBJ2-7; D remains unclear. Between the trimmed V and J ends, which lost 5 bases and 3 bases, there was a span of 5 bases. The CDR3 spans 11 residues. Germline CDR1 reads MNHEY; CDR2 reads SMNVEV (reference sequence).

The chain employs TRBV29-1 and TRBJ2-1; D is unresolved. CDR3 length: 16 residues. Trimming cost V 0 bases and J 5 bases, with 17 bases left between them. The germline CDR1 and CDR2 sequences are SQVTM and ANQGSEA. In DNA form, the CDR3 reads TGCAGCGTTGAAGACCCGGGCCGTCTACTCGACAATGAGCAGTTCTTC. It is translated as CSVEDPGRLLDNEQFF.

The CDR3 here is CASSTGLAGGPWDTQYF. The CDR3 DNA is TGTGCCAGCAGCACTGGACTAGCGGGAGGGCCATGGGATACGCAGTATTTT. This rearrangement joins TRBV5-6 to TRBJ2-3; 15 bases map to TRBD2. V gave up 4 bases and J gave up 6 bases; unmatched junction bases: 9. Germline loops: CDR1 SGHDT, CDR2 YYEEEE. This CDR3 region has 17 residues.

V and J are TRBV6-2 or TRBV6-3 and TRBJ1-1; D uncertain. The CDR3 has 15 amino acids. Germline V gene lookup returns CDR1 MNHEY and CDR2 SVGEGT. Trimming shortened V by 2 bases and J by 6 bases, and 16 bases separated the two germline ends. DNA for the CDR3: TGTGCCAGCAGTTACCCCTCAGAGCCGATGGCTGAAGCTTTCTTT. Its protein product is CASSYPSEPMAEAFF.

This clonotype was counted a single time. J is TRBJ2-7 and V is TRBV13, with TRBD1 identical over 7 bases. Germline-derived CDR1 and CDR2 are PRHDT and FYEKMQ (reference sequence). This CDR3 is built from 12 residues. J lost 6 bases, V lost 5 bases, and 4 bases had no gene match. CDR3 amino acids: CASSKQGIEQYF. The CDR3, as DNA: TGTGCCAGCAGCAAACAGGGGATCGAGCAGTACTTC.

The gene calls are TRBV13 and TRBJ2-1; tentative D call: TRBD2 (6 bases). Germline V CDR1 and CDR2: PRHDT, FYEKMQ (reference sequence). The V end was cut by 5 bases, the J end by 4 bases, with 15 bases between. The CDR3 has 15 amino acids. The DNA for the CDR3 is TGTGCCAGCAGCGCCAAGGGGACTGGATACAATGAGCAGTTCTTC. Translated, it gives CASSAKGTGYNEQFF.

The chain is built from TRBV3-1 and TRBJ1-2; D uncertain. This CDR3 region has 13 residues. Germline V lookup: CDR1 LGHDT, CDR2 YNNKEL (reference sequence). V was shortened by 3 bases and J by 7 bases, with 12 bases between the two germline ends. The CDR3 DNA reads as TGTGCCAGCAGCCAGGATTCCATTGCTGGCTACACCTTC. It translates to CASSQDSIAGYTF.

The chain employs TRBV21-1 and TRBJ2-7; the table assigns TRBD1, which was not confirmed against the DNA. TRBV21-1 is a known pseudogene. The CDR3 length is 15 residues. The CDR3 DNA is TGTGCCAGCCGAAGAAACCGGGGTCCCCCCTACGAGCAGTACTTC. Its protein is CASRRNRGPPYEQYF.

The chain employs TRBV7-6 and TRBJ2-3; 7 bases align to TRBD2. In germline, CDR1 is SGHVS, CDR2 FNYEAQ. V lost 4 bases to trimming and J lost 6 bases; unmatched junction nucleotides: 25. The CDR3 contains 20 residues. CDR3 amino acids: CASSSVAGEQLLSSGDTQYF. In DNA form, the CDR3 reads TGTGCCAGCAGCTCCGTGGCGGGAGAGCAATTGTTGTCGAGTGGGGATACGCAGTATTTT. The whole variable domain, filled in from reference TRBV7-6 and TRBJ2-3, reads GAGVSQSPRYKVTKRGQDVALRCDPISGHVSLYWYRQALGQGPEFLTYFNYEAQQDKSGLPNDRFSAERPEGSISTLTIQRTEQRDSAMYRCASSSVAGEQLLSSGDTQYFGPGTRLTVL.

The V and J genes are TRBV7-9 and TRBJ2-4, with TRBD2 matching over 8 bases. V lost 8 bases and J lost 2; bases outside the gene matches: 8. The CDR3 has 15 residues. Germline V gene sequence: CDR1 SEHNR, CDR2 FQNEAQ (reference sequence). The chain's CDR3 is CASLAVAGSKNIQYF. The DNA for the CDR3 is TGTGCCAGCCTAGCGGTAGCGGGATCCAAAAACATTCAGTACTTC.

This chain links TRBV20-1 with TRBJ2-1; TRBD2 agrees at 9 bases. This CDR3 is built from 15 residues. The junction had 10 bases not matched to a gene; V was cut back by 3 bases and J by 7 bases. Germline assignment: CDR1 DFQATT and CDR2 SNEGSKA (reference sequence). In DNA form, the CDR3 reads TGCAGTGCTAGTCCACCGAGCGGGAGGTTGAATGAGCAGTTCTTC. Its protein is CSASPPSGRLNEQFF.